A selection of T cell receptor beta chains follows, all from one sample in a study of cytomegalovirus exposure and HLA in healthy donors. Only in-frame clones appear in the TCRdb table, and some are missing; sequencing was by immunoSEQ multiplex PCR. The repertoire consists of about 190,000 clones, with roughly 80% occurring once and the leading ten covering more than 1.5%. The sequenced material came from PBMCs. All receptors derive from a woman between 45 and 65 years old in good health and CMV-seronegative. Both conserved end residues are part of each CDR3. A D gene is named only where the DNA matches it firmly. Only some rows state a clone size, as once, few, many or a class for expanded clones.

clone size	V gene	J gene	D gene	CDR3 protein	CDR3 DNA
once	TRBV19	TRBJ1-6	-	CATSQWRPYSQSSYNSPLHF	TGTGCCACATCTCAATGGAGGCCGTATAGTCAGAGCTCCTATAATTCACCCCTCCACTTT
-	TRBV7-9	TRBJ1-2	-	CASTLLNYGYTF	TGTGCCAGCACCCTTCTAAACTATGGCTACACCTTC
-	TRBV27	TRBJ2-2	TRBD1	CASSQQGAAGELFF	TGTGCCAGCAGTCAACAGGGGGCAGCCGGGGAGCTGTTTTTT
-	TRBV18	TRBJ1-1	-	CASSPLDINTEAFF	TGTGCCAGCTCACCACTGGACATCAACACTGAAGCTTTCTTT
-	TRBV25-1	TRBJ2-3	-	CASSDPRGGDTQYF	TGTGCCAGCAGTGACCCGAGGGGAGGAGATACGCAGTATTTT
-	TRBV2	TRBJ1-2	TRBD1	CASSPGGNYGYTF	TGTGCCAGCAGTCCAGGGGGTAACTATGGCTACACCTTC
-	TRBV7-2	TRBJ1-4	TRBD1	CASSLVSSGGREKLFF	TGTGCCAGCAGCTTAGTATCGTCAGGGGGCCGTGAAAAACTGTTTTTT
-	TRBV7-9	TRBJ1-5	TRBD1	CASSFNIGQGNQPQHF	TGTGCCAGCAGCTTCAATATCGGACAGGGCAATCAGCCCCAGCATTTT
-	TRBV28	TRBJ2-5	-	CASSLSQGWKTQYF	TGTGCCAGCAGTCTCAGCCAGGGTTGGAAGACCCAGTACTTC
-	TRBV9	TRBJ2-3	TRBD2	CASSVVGEGIAGDTQYF	TGTGCCAGCAGCGTAGTAGGTGAGGGGATAGCGGGAGATACGCAGTATTTT
-	TRBV5-4	TRBJ2-7	-	CASSLLAGDSYEQYF	TGTGCCAGCAGCCTGTTGGCAGGGGACTCCTACGAGCAGTACTTC
-	TRBV4-1	TRBJ1-5	TRBD1	CASSQGGQLNQPQHF	TGCGCCAGCAGCCAAGGGGGACAGCTCAATCAGCCCCAGCATTTT
-	TRBV18	TRBJ1-1	-	CASSDSLNTEAFF	TGTGCCAGCTCGGACAGTTTGAACACTGAAGCTTTCTTT
-	TRBV11-2	TRBJ2-5	TRBD2	CASSSGLAGSETQYF	TGTGCCAGCAGCTCCGGACTAGCGGGATCAGAGACCCAGTACTTC
many	TRBV5-1	TRBJ2-3	TRBD2	CASSGSGGATDTQYF	TGCGCCAGCAGCGGTAGCGGGGGGGCCACAGATACGCAGTATTTT
-	TRBV29-1	TRBJ2-4	-	CSVGGAKNIQYF	TGCAGCGTTGGGGGCGCCAAAAACATTCAGTACTTC
-	TRBV5-6	TRBJ1-1	-	CASSVNTEAFF	TGTGCCAGCAGCGTAAACACTGAAGCTTTCTTT
-	TRBV7-2	TRBJ2-2	-	CASSPRGLPRGGELFF	TGTGCCAGCAGCCCGAGGGGACTTCCTAGGGGCGGGGAGCTGTTTTTT
-	TRBV11-3	TRBJ2-1	TRBD2	CASSLGGTSGRARNEQFF	TGTGCCAGCAGCTTAGGAGGGACTAGCGGGAGGGCCCGGAATGAGCAGTTCTTC
-	TRBV5-1	TRBJ1-1	-	CASRSGGGNTEAFF	TGCGCCAGCAGATCGGGGGGCGGGAACACTGAAGCTTTCTTT
-	TRBV7-9	TRBJ2-7	-	CASSLGQSYGPNEQYF	TGTGCCAGCAGTTTAGGACAGTCGTACGGACCCAACGAGCAGTACTTC
-	TRBV11-2	TRBJ1-2	-	CASSIGTRLYGYTF	TGTGCCAGCAGCATCGGGACAAGACTCTATGGCTACACCTTC
-	TRBV30	TRBJ1-6	-	CALGQSRNSPLHF	TGTGCCTTAGGACAGTCAAGGAATTCACCCCTCCACTTT
-	TRBV7-6	TRBJ1-5	-	CASSSLGGFNQPQHF	TGTGCCAGCAGCTCTCTCGGGGGGTTCAATCAGCCCCAGCATTTT